These T cell receptor beta chains were read from a single sample in a study of cytomegalovirus exposure and HLA in healthy donors. This table comes from immunoSEQ multiplex PCR, and its TCRdb copy is limited to in-frame clones, with some not included. The table lists about 250,000 clones, approximately 81% of them singletons. The sample was PBMCs. These receptors originate from a girl aged 2 to 10 in good health and CMV-seronegative. Each CDR3 is given with its conserved first and last residue. D genes are given only for firm matches. For some rows the clone size is stated as once, few or many, or as a class when expanded; others skip it.

J: TRBJ2-1; D: TRBD2; V: TRBV5-1; size: few; DNA: TGCGCCAGCAGCTTGACTAGCGGGAGGCCGAATTCCTACAATGAGCAGTTCTTC; CDR3: CASSLTSGRPNSYNEQFF
J: TRBJ1-2; D: TRBD1; V: TRBV7-9; size: NA; DNA: TGTGCCAGCAGCTTAGACCGGGACAGTGGCTACACCTTC; CDR3: CASSLDRDSGYTF
J: TRBJ2-5; D: NA; V: TRBV10-3; size: NA; DNA: TGTGCCATCAGTGTCGGACTCTTAGAGACCCAGTACTTC; CDR3: CAISVGLLETQYF
J: TRBJ2-1; D: NA; V: TRBV19; size: NA; DNA: TGTGCCAGTAATAACGGACTCCATTGGGATGAGCAGTTCTTC; CDR3: CASNNGLHWDEQFF
J: TRBJ2-3; D: TRBD2; V: TRBV5-1; size: NA; DNA: TGCGCCAGCAGCTTGGCCGGGGGGACTAGCACAGATACGCAGTATTTT; CDR3: CASSLAGGTSTDTQYF
J: TRBJ2-7; D: TRBD1; V: TRBV5-1; size: NA; DNA: TGCGCCAGCAGCCGTCAGGACAGGGCCGACGAGCAGTACTTC; CDR3: CASSRQDRADEQYF
J: TRBJ2-2; D: NA; V: TRBV11-3; size: NA; DNA: TGTGCCAGCAGCTTAGACGTCACCGGGGAGCTGTTTTTT; CDR3: CASSLDVTGELFF
J: TRBJ2-3; D: TRBD1; V: TRBV27; size: NA; DNA: TGTGCCAGCAGTTCCCTACTAACAGGGGAAGCGGAAGATACGCAGTATTTT; CDR3: CASSSLLTGEAEDTQYF
J: TRBJ1-2; D: NA; V: TRBV27; size: once; DNA: TGTGCCAGCAGTTTATCGGTCGGGGGGTTCTATGGCTACACCTTC; CDR3: CASSLSVGGFYGYTF
J: TRBJ2-2; D: TRBD1; V: TRBV10-3; size: NA; DNA: TGTGCCATCAGTGGTGAACAGGGGGCGGACACCGGGGAGCTGTTTTTT; CDR3: CAISGEQGADTGELFF
J: TRBJ2-2; D: NA; V: TRBV7-3; size: NA; DNA: TGTGCCAGCAGCTTAATGGCGGAGAACACCGGGGAGCTGTTTTTT; CDR3: CASSLMAENTGELFF
J: TRBJ1-1; D: NA; V: TRBV7-9; size: NA; DNA: TGTGCCAGCAGCATAAATAGGGGCGAAGCTTTCTTT; CDR3: CASSINRGEAFF
J: TRBJ1-3; D: TRBD1; V: TRBV10-1; size: NA; DNA: TGCGCCGGCAGTCGCCGGACAGGCTTCGGAAACACCATATATTTT; CDR3: CAGSRRTGFGNTIYF
J: TRBJ1-2; D: NA; V: TRBV7-9; size: NA; DNA: TGTGCCAGCAGCTTATTCATGGTAGCTAACTATGGCTACACCTTC; CDR3: CASSLFMVANYGYTF
J: TRBJ1-1; D: NA; V: TRBV10-3; size: few; DNA: TGTGCCATCAGTGGAGGCGGAAGGAACACTGAAGCTTTCTTT; CDR3: CAISGGGRNTEAFF
J: TRBJ2-7; D: TRBD2; V: TRBV11-2; size: NA; DNA: TGTGCCAGCAGCTCCCTCGGAAGCGGGAGGGCCTCCGAGCAGTACTTC; CDR3: CASSSLGSGRASEQYF
J: TRBJ1-3; D: TRBD1; V: TRBV25-1; size: NA; DNA: TGTGCCAGCAGTGGAGGACAGGCCGCCATATATTTT; CDR3: CASSGGQAAIYF
J: TRBJ2-7; D: TRBD1; V: TRBV2; size: NA; DNA: TGTGCCAGCAGTGCGGTGAGAGGGGGCCGGACCTACGAGCAGTACTTC; CDR3: CASSAVRGGRTYEQYF
J: TRBJ2-1; D: TRBD2; V: TRBV7-9; size: NA; DNA: TGTGCCAGCAGCCCCACGCTAGCGGGGGACATTGAGCAGTTCTTC; CDR3: CASSPTLAGDIEQFF
J: TRBJ2-1; D: NA; V: TRBV7-4; size: once; DNA: TGTGCCAGCAGCTTTGCTACGCGGTACAATGAGCAGTTCTTC; CDR3: CASSFATRYNEQFF
J: TRBJ1-1; D: TRBD1; V: TRBV9; size: NA; DNA: TGTGCCAGCAGCCCCCAGGGGGCGCTCACTGAAGCTTTCTTT; CDR3: CASSPQGALTEAFF
J: TRBJ2-7; D: NA; V: TRBV7-2; size: NA; DNA: TGTGCCAGCAGCTTAGTTGGGCAGGCGAGAACCTACGAGCAGTACTTC; CDR3: CASSLVGQARTYEQYF
J: TRBJ2-2; D: TRBD1; V: TRBV2; size: NA; DNA: TGTGCCAGCGGGGACAGGGCGAACACCGGGGAGCTGTTTTTT; CDR3: CASGDRANTGELFF
J: TRBJ1-5; D: NA; V: TRBV30; size: NA; DNA: TGTGCCTGGAGTATTTTAACAGGGAGTCGCCAGCATTTT; CDR3: CAWSILTGSRQHF
J: TRBJ2-5; D: TRBD2; V: TRBV2; size: NA; DNA: TGTGCCAACAGACTAGCGGGGTACGGAGAGACCCAGTACTTC; CDR3: CANRLAGYGETQYF
J: TRBJ2-3; D: NA; V: TRBV7-9; size: NA; DNA: TGTGCCAGCAGCTTTAGTACTAGCACAGATACGCAGTATTTT; CDR3: CASSFSTSTDTQYF
J: TRBJ1-2; D: NA; V: TRBV27; size: NA; DNA: TGTGCCAGCGACCGGGGAGACAGGCACTATGGCTACACCTTC; CDR3: CASDRGDRHYGYTF
J: TRBJ2-3; D: TRBD2; V: TRBV6-5; size: NA; DNA: TGTGCCAGCAGTTACAATAGCGGGAGGGCAGATACGCAGTATTTT; CDR3: CASSYNSGRADTQYF
J: TRBJ1-4; D: NA; V: TRBV6-1; size: NA; DNA: TGTGTCAGCAGTAAGACAGCTTCGAATGAAAAACTGTTTTTT; CDR3: CVSSKTASNEKLFF
J: TRBJ2-7; D: TRBD1; V: TRBV6-6; size: NA; DNA: TGTGCCAGCAGCGCCCGGCTCAGGGGGATCTACGAGCAGTACTTC; CDR3: CASSARLRGIYEQYF
J: TRBJ1-5; D: TRBD1; V: TRBV6-6; size: NA; DNA: TGTGCCAGCAGTTCCCAGACAGGGTCGACGGGTCAGCCCCAGCATTTT; CDR3: CASSSQTGSTGQPQHF
J: TRBJ2-2; D: NA; V: TRBV19; size: NA; DNA: TGTGCCAGTAGTAACCAGGCTACTGTACCCGGGGAGCTGTTTTTT; CDR3: CASSNQATVPGELFF
J: TRBJ2-5; D: NA; V: TRBV10-3; size: NA; DNA: TGTGCCATCAGGAGGGGGAATGACCAAGAGACCCAGTACTTC; CDR3: CAIRRGNDQETQYF
J: TRBJ1-2; D: TRBD1; V: TRBV30; size: NA; DNA: TGTGCCTGGAGTGGATGGGACAGCTATGGCTACACCTTC; CDR3: CAWSGWDSYGYTF
J: TRBJ2-7; D: TRBD1; V: TRBV4-1; size: NA; DNA: TGCGCCAGCAGCCAAGACTCCGGGACAGTCTCCTACGAGCAGTACTTC; CDR3: CASSQDSGTVSYEQYF
J: TRBJ1-5; D: NA; V: TRBV19; size: NA; DNA: TGTGCCAGCGAGAGTCAGGGTTACGATCAGCCCCAGCATTTT; CDR3: CASESQGYDQPQHF
J: TRBJ2-5; D: NA; V: TRBV7-3; size: NA; DNA: TGTGCCAGCAGCTTACTTGGTGCGGGGTTTGGGGAGACCCAGTACTTC; CDR3: CASSLLGAGFGETQYF
J: TRBJ2-7; D: NA; V: TRBV6-5; size: NA; DNA: TGTGCCAGCAGTAGAGCCACCCCCTACGAGCAGTACTTC; CDR3: CASSRATPYEQYF
J: TRBJ1-2; D: NA; V: TRBV23-1; size: NA; DNA: TGCGCCAGCAGTCAAGACCGGGATGGGGGGAACTATGGCTACACCTTC; CDR3: CASSQDRDGGNYGYTF
J: TRBJ2-7; D: NA; V: TRBV6-4; size: NA; DNA: TGTGCCAGCAGTGAAACCGCCAGTCGACTTCTCTCCTACGAGCAGTACTTC; CDR3: CASSETASRLLSYEQYF
J: TRBJ2-1; D: TRBD1; V: TRBV19; size: NA; DNA: TGTGCCAGTAGTGGGGGCTCAGGGGGCGCCGGCGGGCCTACCTACAATGAGCAGTTCTTC; CDR3: CASSGGSGGAGGPTYNEQFF
J: TRBJ2-6; D: NA; V: TRBV9; size: NA; DNA: TGTGCCAGCAGCGCCATCTCTGGGGCCAACGTCCTGACTTTC; CDR3: CASSAISGANVLTF
J: TRBJ2-5; D: NA; V: TRBV5-6; size: NA; DNA: TGTGCCAGCAGCTTGGGGGCGAGCCCCCGAGAGACCCAGTACTTC; CDR3: CASSLGASPRETQYF
J: TRBJ1-4; D: TRBD1; V: TRBV6-1; size: NA; DNA: TGTGCCAGCAGTGCCCGACAGGGGGCCCTTTCAACTAATGAAAAACTGTTTTTT; CDR3: CASSARQGALSTNEKLFF
J: TRBJ1-1; D: NA; V: TRBV7-7; size: few; DNA: TGTGCCAGCAGCTTAGGTCGGGGGGACATGAACACTGAAGCTTTCTTT; CDR3: CASSLGRGDMNTEAFF
J: TRBJ2-5; D: TRBD1; V: TRBV2; size: once; DNA: TGTGCCAGCCCGACAGGGGGAGGAAAGACCCAGTACTTC; CDR3: CASPTGGGKTQYF
J: TRBJ1-1; D: TRBD1; V: TRBV18; size: NA; DNA: TGTGCCAGCTCACCTCCGGGACAGGGGAACACTGAAGCTTTCTTT; CDR3: CASSPPGQGNTEAFF
J: TRBJ2-2; D: TRBD1; V: TRBV6-5; size: NA; DNA: TGTGCCAGCAGGCTGACAGGGGGCGGGACCGGGGAGCTGTTTTTT; CDR3: CASRLTGGGTGELFF
J: TRBJ2-2; D: NA; V: TRBV7-2; size: once; DNA: TGTGCCAGCAGCTTAGATGCCGCTCTAGCGACCGGGGAGCTGTTTTTT; CDR3: CASSLDAALATGELFF